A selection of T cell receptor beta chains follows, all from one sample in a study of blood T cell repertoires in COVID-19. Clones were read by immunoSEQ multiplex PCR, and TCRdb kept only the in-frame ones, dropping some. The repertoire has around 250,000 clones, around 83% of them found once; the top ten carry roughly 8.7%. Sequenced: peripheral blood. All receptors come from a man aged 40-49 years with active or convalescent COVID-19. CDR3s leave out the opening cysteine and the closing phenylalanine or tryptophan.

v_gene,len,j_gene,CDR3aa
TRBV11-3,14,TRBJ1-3,ASSLDGNLSGNTIY
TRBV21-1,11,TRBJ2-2,ASSNRNTGELF
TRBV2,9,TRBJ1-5,ASSGGEPQH
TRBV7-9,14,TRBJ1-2,ASSPGREIHNYGYT
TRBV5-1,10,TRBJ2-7,ASTGGSYEQY
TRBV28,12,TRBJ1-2,ASSPQGGAYGYT
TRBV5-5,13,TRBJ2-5,ASRLGTGGQETQY
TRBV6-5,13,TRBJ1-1,ASSYSGRVNTEAF
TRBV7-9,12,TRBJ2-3,ASSTSGVGDTQY
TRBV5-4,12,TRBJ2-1,ASSLGLAYNEQF
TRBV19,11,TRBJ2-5,ASSMNRGETQY
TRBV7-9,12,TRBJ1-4,ASTRGATNEKLF
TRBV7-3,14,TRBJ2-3,ASSPLGVASTDTQY
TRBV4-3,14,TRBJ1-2,ASSQEGQGSLYGYT
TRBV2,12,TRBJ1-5,ASMGGGSNQPQH
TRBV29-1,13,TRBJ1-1,SVGGEEGANTEAF
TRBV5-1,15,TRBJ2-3,ASSLLTSGTSTDTQY
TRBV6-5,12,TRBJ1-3,ASTGTGAGNTIY
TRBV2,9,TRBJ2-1,ASSELNEQF
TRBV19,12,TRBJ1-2,ASSHTPQGLGYT
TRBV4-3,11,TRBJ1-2,ASSHTGNYGYT
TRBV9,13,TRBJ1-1,ASSVDGEVNTEAF
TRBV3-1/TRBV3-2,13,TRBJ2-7,ASSPAGTGPYEQY
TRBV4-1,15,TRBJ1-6,ASSQRYQGYEDSPLH
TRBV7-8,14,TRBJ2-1,ASSLPQQGSYNEQF
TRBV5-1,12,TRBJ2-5,ASSLDPVMETQY
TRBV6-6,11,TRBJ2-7,ASSYLDMGEQY
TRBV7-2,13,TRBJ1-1,ASRATGGANTEAF
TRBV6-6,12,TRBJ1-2,ASSPGTGGLGYT
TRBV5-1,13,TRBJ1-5,ASSLGGGTNQPQH
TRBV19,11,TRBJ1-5,ASRRGSYQPQH
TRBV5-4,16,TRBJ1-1,ASSWQPGQGNGGTEAF
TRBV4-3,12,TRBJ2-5,ASSQGRQSETQY
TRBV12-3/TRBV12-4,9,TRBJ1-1,ASSPGSEAF
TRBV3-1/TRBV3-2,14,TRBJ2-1,ASSRPGTSSYNEQF
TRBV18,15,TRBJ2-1,ASSPLEGLAAYNEQF